One and the same sample provided the 8 T cell receptor beta chains below, sequenced in a study of blood T cell repertoires in COVID-19. This table comes from immunoSEQ multiplex PCR, and its TCRdb copy is limited to in-frame clones, with some not included. Here the sample spans 250,000 or so clones, over 75% being singletons. Sequencing was done on a sample of PBMCs or T cells enriched from blood (not recorded which). These receptors originate from a woman in her thirties or forties who had been exposed to COVID-19.

V is TRBV27 and J is TRBJ2-7; 8 bases are a match to TRBD2. Losses at the gene ends were 2 bases for V and 1 base for J; bases not matched to a gene: 10. The CDR3 is 17 residues long. Germline V gene lookup returns CDR1 MNHEY and CDR2 SMNVEV (reference sequence). The CDR3 is CASSLGGRPRMSYEQYV. DNA for the CDR3: TGTGCCAGCAGTTTAGGCGGGAGGCCACGAATGTCCTACGAGCAGTACGTC.

The gene calls are TRBV6-5 and TRBJ2-7; D gene unclear. V was trimmed by 8 bases and J by 0 bases, leaving 14 bases between them. Germline V CDR1 and CDR2: MNHEY, SVGAGI. The CDR3 sequence is 14 residues long. The CDR3 protein is CASLTAWSSYEQYF. CDR3 nucleotide sequence: TGTGCCAGCCTAACGGCCTGGAGCTCCTACGAGCAGTACTTC.

The genes are TRBV27 and TRBJ1-6, with D uncertain. The CDR3 consists of 13 residues. Germline CDR1 reads MNHEY; CDR2 reads SMNVEV (reference sequence). V gave up 11 bases and J gave up 6 bases, with 14 bases separating them. The CDR3: CAASAGFNSPLHF. CDR3 bases: TGTGCCGCATCGGCGGGGTTTAATTCACCCCTCCACTTT.

This chain links TRBV7-8 with TRBJ2-1; 10 nucleotides align to TRBD2. V lost 2 bases, J lost 2 bases, and 9 bases stayed unmatched. The germline V gene encodes CDR1 SGHVS and CDR2 FQNEAQ. The CDR3 totals 18 residues. The CDR3 reads CASSLRGASGSAYNEQFF. CDR3 sequence (DNA): TGTGCCAGCAGCTTAAGGGGCGCTAGCGGGAGTGCCTACAATGAGCAGTTCTTC.

The V call is TRBV27, the J call TRBJ1-1; a weak D match, TRBD1 (6 bases). Trimming pared 5 bases from V and 0 bases from J, leaving 34 bases between. This CDR3 has 22 residues. The V gene's germline CDR1 is MNHEY and CDR2 SMNVEV (reference sequence). The CDR3 spells CASSPFREQGKLGWELNTEAFF. CDR3 in DNA: TGTGCCAGCAGTCCCTTTCGAGAACAGGGAAAACTGGGCTGGGAGCTGAACACTGAAGCTTTCTTT.

The gene calls are TRBV3-1 (or the pseudogene TRBV3-2) and TRBJ2-7; unclear D gene. The length of the CDR3 is 13 residues. CDR1 and CDR2 from the germline V gene are LGHDT and YNNKEL (reference sequence). V lost 0 bases and J 2 bases, leaving 5 bases between the germline ends. The CDR3 region is CASSQDPAYEQYV. CDR3 sequence (DNA): TGTGCCAGCAGCCAAGACCCCGCCTACGAGCAGTACGTC.

V usage is TRBV13 and J usage is TRBJ2-1, with 9 bases that match TRBD2. The J segment lost 9 bases and the V segment lost 3 bases, leaving 9 bases of the junction unmatched. The CDR3 loop spans 15 amino acids. Germline V lookup: CDR1 PRHDT, CDR2 FYEKMQ (reference sequence). The CDR3 here is CASSLGAGGRREQFF. The CDR3 coding sequence is TGTGCCAGCAGCTTGGGAGCGGGAGGTCGGCGTGAGCAGTTCTTC.

The chain uses TRBV5-4 and TRBJ2-7; 7 bases match TRBD2. There are 13 residues in the CDR3. Germline CDR1 reads SGHNT; CDR2 reads YYREEE (reference sequence). J lost 1 base, V lost 5 bases, and 3 bases had no gene match. This CDR3 reads CASSREVSYEQYF. The CDR3, as DNA: TGTGCCAGCAGTCGGGAGGTGTCCTACGAGCAGTACTTC.